This T cell receptor beta chain came from a study of T cell repertoires in cytomegalovirus infection. Study details: The authors used CMV epitopes that were HLA-C-restricted (recently identified) and HLA-B-restricted (well studied). Evidence of both CMV infection and a matching HLA type came from public TCR beta signatures.

Trimming pared 2 bases from V and 8 bases from J, leaving 13 bases between. The CDR3 runs 14 residues. Germline V gene sequence: CDR1 SGHAT, CDR2 FQDESV (reference sequence). Findings and caveats of the study: Ex vivo responses were dominated by HLA-C-restricted CMV-specific TCR beta clonotypes.

TCRdb independently ran MiXCR on the reads; one entry per CDR3 protein. The sample has 640,000 or so distinct CDR3 sequences, 33% seen once. As concerns this clonotype: The antigen is not known.

This clonotype was sampled from a human donor in good health (CMV status not recorded). Some clones in this sample may be carry-over from other donors' samples. The sequences come from cultured PBMCs, collected from culture after CMV antigen stimulation. The genes are TRBV11-1 and TRBJ1-5, with D hard to call. The chain's CDR3 is CASSLKRGMKPQHF. In DNA, the CDR3 is TGTGCCAGCAGCTTAAAGCGAGGGATGAAGCCCCAGCATTTT. Complete variable domain (other parts from reference TRBV11-1 and TRBJ1-5): EAEVAQSPRYKITEKSQAVAFWCDPISGHATLYWYRQILGQGPELLVQFQDESVVDDSQLPKDRFSAERLKGVDSTLKIQPAELGDSAMYLCASSLKRGMKPQHFGDGTRLSIL.